This TCR beta chain derives from a study of cytomegalovirus exposure and HLA in healthy donors. Germline trimming cut 5 bases from V and 12 bases from J; bases unmatched to any gene: 10. The germline V gene encodes CDR1 SGHTA and CDR2 FQGNSA. The length of the CDR3 is 15 residues. It was with 60 Vbeta and 13 Jbeta primers that the PCR ran. Profiling relied on immunoSEQ multiplex PCR, and the TCRdb table lists in-frame clones only, not all of them. The sample has about 160,000 clones; 70% to 80% are singletons. This clone came up a few times. The sample consisted of PBMCs. The receptor's source is a man between 25 and 39 years old in good health and CMV-seropositive. This chain links TRBV7-2 with TRBJ2-5; 15 nucleotides line up with TRBD2. DNA for the CDR3: TGTGCCAGCAGCCTGAGGACTAGCGGGGGGGGCTATGAGTACTTC. Residues: CASSLRTSGGGYEYF.